These T cell receptor beta chains were read from a single sample in a study of T cells in Graves' hyperthyroidism and ophthalmopathy. TCRdb redid the calling of the multiplex PCR reads with MiXCR, one entry per CDR3 protein. The data show about 700,000 distinct CDR3 sequences, 14% seen once. Input material: blood. Receptors were obtained from a woman in her late teens or twenties with Graves' hyperthyroidism. Both conserved end residues are part of each CDR3. A D gene is named only where the DNA matches it firmly. The listing skips clone size in some rows; elsewhere it reads once, few, many or a size class.

J gene,D gene,clone size,V gene,CDR3 DNA,CDR3 protein
TRBJ1-2,.,few,TRBV28,TGTGCCAGCAGTTTACCGACAGGAGAAGACACCTTC,CASSLPTGEDTF
TRBJ2-7,.,many,TRBV5-4,TGTGCCAGCAGCTTGGTTCCACAGGGCACCTACGAGCAGTACTTC,CASSLVPQGTYEQYF
TRBJ2-7,TRBD1,.,TRBV5-1,TGCGCCAGCAGACAGGGGGCGGACGGGGCTATTGCCTGGGGCGAGCAGTACTTC,CASRQGADGAIAWGEQYF
TRBJ2-7,.,many,TRBV11-3,TGTGCCAGCAGCTTAGGGCAGCCTTCAGCATCCTACGAGCAGTACTTC,CASSLGQPSASYEQYF
TRBJ1-5,.,many,TRBV2,TGTGCCAGCAGTGCGGCGTATAGCAATCAGCCCCAGCATTTT,CASSAAYSNQPQHF
TRBJ2-1,TRBD2,.,TRBV10-3,TGTGCCATCAGTGAGTCCTCTAGCGGGGCCTACAATGAGCAGTTCTTC,CAISESSSGAYNEQFF
TRBJ1-5,TRBD1,few,TRBV13,TGTGCCAGCAGCTCCGGGACAGGGGGCGGGCAGCCCCAGCATTTT,CASSSGTGGGQPQHF
TRBJ2-3,TRBD2,many,TRBV24-1,TGTGCCACCAGTGATTTCGGACTAGCGGGAGCCACAGATACGCAGTATTTT,CATSDFGLAGATDTQYF
TRBJ2-1,.,many,TRBV18,TGTGCCAGCTCCCGGGGAGAGGGGTGGAATGAGCAGTTCTTC,CASSRGEGWNEQFF
TRBJ2-5,.,many,TRBV28,TGTGCCAGCAGTTTAACACTACAGCTCCAAGAGACCCAGTACTTC,CASSLTLQLQETQYF
TRBJ2-7,.,many,TRBV11-2,TGTGCCAGCACCGGGGGTTACGAGCAGTACTTC,CASTGGYEQYF
TRBJ1-5,.,many,TRBV30,TGTGCCTGCGGCAGGGATAGCAATCAGCCCCAGCATTTT,CACGRDSNQPQHF
TRBJ1-2,.,many,TRBV11-2,TGTGCCAGCAGCCGCGGACCGGGCGACCTAAACTATGGCTACACCTTC,CASSRGPGDLNYGYTF
TRBJ2-7,.,many,TRBV6-1,TGTGCCAGCGGCGCTCGACAAATCTTAGAGCAGTACTTC,CASGARQILEQYF
TRBJ2-7,TRBD2,many,TRBV20-1,TGCAGTGCTAGAGATCTGCGGGGACTAGCGGGAGAAGGGACCTCCTACGAGCAGTACTTC,CSARDLRGLAGEGTSYEQYF
TRBJ2-7,.,many,TRBV6-5,TGTGCCAGCAGTTATGAAGGGGCGGGGGAGCAGTACTTC,CASSYEGAGEQYF
TRBJ1-5,TRBD1,many,TRBV2,TGTGCCAGCAGAGACGTCACGGACAGGGACAATCAGCCCCAGCATTTT,CASRDVTDRDNQPQHF
TRBJ2-5,TRBD2,.,TRBV6-2/TRBV6-3,TGTGCCAGCAGGCTTACTAGCGGGAGGGCCCAAGAGACCCAGTACTTC,CASRLTSGRAQETQYF
TRBJ2-2,.,few,TRBV11-2,TGTGCCAGCAGCCCCCGGGGGAAATTCAACACCGGGGAGCTGTTTTTT,CASSPRGKFNTGELFF
TRBJ2-3,TRBD1,.,TRBV12-3/TRBV12-4,TGTGCCAGCAGTGCTAGGGACAGGAGCACAGATACGCAGTATTTT,CASSARDRSTDTQYF
TRBJ1-5,.,many,TRBV2,TGTGCCAGCAGTGAGGGGGCGGTGAATCAGCCCCAGCATTTT,CASSEGAVNQPQHF
TRBJ2-1,.,many,TRBV11-3,TGTGCCAGCAGCTCGTCGGGACTTTACAATGAGCAGTTCTTC,CASSSSGLYNEQFF
TRBJ2-7,TRBD1,many,TRBV20-1,TGCAGTGCTGAGTTAACAGGGGGACGCGAGCAGTACTTC,CSAELTGGREQYF